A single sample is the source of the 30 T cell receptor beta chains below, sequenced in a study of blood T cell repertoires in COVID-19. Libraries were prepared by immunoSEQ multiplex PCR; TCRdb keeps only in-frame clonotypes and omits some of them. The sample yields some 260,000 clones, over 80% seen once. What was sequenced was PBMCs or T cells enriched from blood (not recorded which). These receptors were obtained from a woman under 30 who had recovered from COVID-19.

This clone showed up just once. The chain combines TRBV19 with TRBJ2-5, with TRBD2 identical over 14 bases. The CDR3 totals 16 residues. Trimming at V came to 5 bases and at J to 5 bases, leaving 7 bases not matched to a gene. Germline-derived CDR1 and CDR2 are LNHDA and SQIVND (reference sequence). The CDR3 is CASSSETSGGAETQYF. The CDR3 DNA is TGTGCCAGTAGTTCCGAGACTAGCGGGGGGGCCGAGACCCAGTACTTC.

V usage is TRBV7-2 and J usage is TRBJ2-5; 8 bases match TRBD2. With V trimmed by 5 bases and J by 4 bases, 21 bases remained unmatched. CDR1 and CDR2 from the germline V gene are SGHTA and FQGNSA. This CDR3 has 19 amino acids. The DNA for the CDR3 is TGTGCCAGCAGCCCGCAACCGCCGGGGGGGATCCTCGATGGAGAGACCCAGTACTTC. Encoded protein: CASSPQPPGGILDGETQYF.

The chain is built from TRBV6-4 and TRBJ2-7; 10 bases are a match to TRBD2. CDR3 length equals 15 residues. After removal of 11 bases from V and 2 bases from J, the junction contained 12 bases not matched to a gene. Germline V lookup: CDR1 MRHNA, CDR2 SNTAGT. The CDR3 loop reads CAGTPNSGRPYEQYF. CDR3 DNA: TGTGCCGGGACACCTAATAGCGGGAGGCCCTACGAGCAGTACTTC.

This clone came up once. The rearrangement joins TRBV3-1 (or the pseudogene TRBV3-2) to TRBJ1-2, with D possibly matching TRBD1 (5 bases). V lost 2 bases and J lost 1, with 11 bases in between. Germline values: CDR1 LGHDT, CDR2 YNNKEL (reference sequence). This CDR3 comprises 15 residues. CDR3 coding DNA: TGTGCCAGCAGCCAATTCAGGGACTATAACTATGGCTACACCTTC. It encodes CASSQFRDYNYGYTF.

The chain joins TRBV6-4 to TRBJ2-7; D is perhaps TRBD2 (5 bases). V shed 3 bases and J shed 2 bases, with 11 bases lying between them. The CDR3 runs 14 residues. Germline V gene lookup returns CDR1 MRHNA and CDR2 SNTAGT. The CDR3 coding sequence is TGTGCCAGCAGTGATCCACCGAGGGCCTACGAGCAGTACTTC. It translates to CASSDPPRAYEQYF.

DNA for the CDR3: TGTGCCATCAGTGCAGGAACAGGGGACGAGCAGTACTTC. This gives the protein CAISAGTGDEQYF. V gene TRBV10-3 combines with J gene TRBJ2-7; TRBD1 matches at 7 bases. The CDR3 runs 13 residues. From germline, CDR1 is ENHRY and CDR2 SYGVKD. Germline trimming cut 4 bases from V and 5 bases from J; bases unmatched to any gene: 5.

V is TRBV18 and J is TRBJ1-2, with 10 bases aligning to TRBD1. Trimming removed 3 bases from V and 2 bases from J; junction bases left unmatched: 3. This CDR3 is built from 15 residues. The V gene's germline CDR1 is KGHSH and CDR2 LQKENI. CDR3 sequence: CASSPLDRGNYGYTF. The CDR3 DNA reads TGTGCCAGCTCACCGCTGGACAGGGGGAACTATGGCTACACCTTC.

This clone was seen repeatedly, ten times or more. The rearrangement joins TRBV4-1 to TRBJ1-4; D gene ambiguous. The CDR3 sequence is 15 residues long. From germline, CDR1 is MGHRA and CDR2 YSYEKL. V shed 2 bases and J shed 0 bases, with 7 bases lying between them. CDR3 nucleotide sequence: TGCGCCAGCAGCCAACCCACAGCAACTAATGAAAAACTGTTTTTT. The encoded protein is CASSQPTATNEKLFF.

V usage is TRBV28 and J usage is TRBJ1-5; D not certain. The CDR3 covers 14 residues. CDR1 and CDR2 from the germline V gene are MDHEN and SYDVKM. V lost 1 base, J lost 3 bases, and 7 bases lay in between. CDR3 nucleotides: TGTGCCAGCAGTTTATTTCGGGACAATCAGCCCCAGCATTTT. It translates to CASSLFRDNQPQHF.

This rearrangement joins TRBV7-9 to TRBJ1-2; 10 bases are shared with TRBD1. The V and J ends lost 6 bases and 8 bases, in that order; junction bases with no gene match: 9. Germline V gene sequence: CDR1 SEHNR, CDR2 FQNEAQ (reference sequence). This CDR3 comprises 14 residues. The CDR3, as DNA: TGTGCCAGCAGGTACACGGACAGGGGGAACGGCTACACCTTC. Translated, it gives CASRYTDRGNGYTF.

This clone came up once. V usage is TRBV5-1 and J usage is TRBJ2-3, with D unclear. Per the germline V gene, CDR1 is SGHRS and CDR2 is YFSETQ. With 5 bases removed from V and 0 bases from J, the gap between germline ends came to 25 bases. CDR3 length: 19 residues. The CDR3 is CASRQFISNQSASTDTQYF. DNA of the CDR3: TGCGCCAGCAGACAATTCATATCCAATCAGTCTGCTAGCACAGATACGCAGTATTTT.

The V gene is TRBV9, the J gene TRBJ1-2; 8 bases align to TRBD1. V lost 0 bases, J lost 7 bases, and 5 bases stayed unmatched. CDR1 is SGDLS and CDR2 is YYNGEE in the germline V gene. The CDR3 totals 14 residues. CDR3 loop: CASSVGSGGGGYTF. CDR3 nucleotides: TGTGCCAGCAGCGTAGGGTCAGGGGGCGGTGGCTACACCTTC.

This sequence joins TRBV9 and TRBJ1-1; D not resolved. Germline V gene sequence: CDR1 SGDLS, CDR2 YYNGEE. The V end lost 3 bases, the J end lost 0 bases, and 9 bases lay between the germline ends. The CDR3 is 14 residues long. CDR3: CASSGGSMNTEAFF. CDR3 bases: TGTGCCAGCAGCGGCGGGTCCATGAACACTGAAGCTTTCTTT.

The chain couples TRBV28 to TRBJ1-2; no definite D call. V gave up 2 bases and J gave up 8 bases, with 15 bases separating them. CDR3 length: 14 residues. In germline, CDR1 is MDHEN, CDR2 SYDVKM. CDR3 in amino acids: CASSLEVLSSGYTF. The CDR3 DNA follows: TGTGCCAGCAGTTTAGAGGTTCTCTCTAGCGGCTACACCTTC.

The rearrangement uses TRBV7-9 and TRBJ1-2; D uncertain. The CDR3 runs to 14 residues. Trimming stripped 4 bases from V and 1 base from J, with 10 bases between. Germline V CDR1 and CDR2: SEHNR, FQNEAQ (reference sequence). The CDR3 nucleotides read TGTGCCAGCAGCTCGTCAGGTGGTAACTATGGCTACACCTTC. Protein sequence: CASSSSGGNYGYTF.

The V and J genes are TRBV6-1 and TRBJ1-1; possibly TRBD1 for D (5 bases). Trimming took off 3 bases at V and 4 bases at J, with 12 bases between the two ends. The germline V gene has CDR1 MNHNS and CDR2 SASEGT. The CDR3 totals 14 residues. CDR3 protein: CASSDAGVGTEAFF. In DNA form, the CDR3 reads TGTGCCAGCAGTGATGCGGGGGTGGGCACTGAAGCTTTCTTT.

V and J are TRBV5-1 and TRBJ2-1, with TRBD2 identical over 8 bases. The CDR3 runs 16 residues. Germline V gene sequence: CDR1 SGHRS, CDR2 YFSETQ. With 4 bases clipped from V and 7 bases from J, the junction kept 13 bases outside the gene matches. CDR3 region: CASSPQWAGGKNEQFF. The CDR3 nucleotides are TGCGCCAGCAGCCCACAATGGGCGGGGGGTAAAAATGAGCAGTTCTTC.

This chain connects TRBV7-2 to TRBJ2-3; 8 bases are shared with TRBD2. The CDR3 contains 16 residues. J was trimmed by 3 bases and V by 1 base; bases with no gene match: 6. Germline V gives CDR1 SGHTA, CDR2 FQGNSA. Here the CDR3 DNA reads TGTGCCAGCAGCTTAGGACACGGGGGGGGAACAGATACGCAGTATTTT. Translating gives CASSLGHGGGTDTQYF.

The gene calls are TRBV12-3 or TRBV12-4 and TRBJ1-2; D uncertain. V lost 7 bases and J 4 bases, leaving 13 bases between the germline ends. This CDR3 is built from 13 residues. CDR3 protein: CASIHWSGYGYTF. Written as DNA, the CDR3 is TGTGCCAGCATCCACTGGTCCGGCTATGGCTACACCTTC.

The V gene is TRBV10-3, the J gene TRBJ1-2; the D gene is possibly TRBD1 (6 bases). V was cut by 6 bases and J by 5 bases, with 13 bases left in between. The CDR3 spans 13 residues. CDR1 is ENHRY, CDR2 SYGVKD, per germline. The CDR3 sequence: CAISRGTTYGYTF. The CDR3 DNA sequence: TGTGCCATCAGCCGAGGGACAACGTATGGCTACACCTTC.

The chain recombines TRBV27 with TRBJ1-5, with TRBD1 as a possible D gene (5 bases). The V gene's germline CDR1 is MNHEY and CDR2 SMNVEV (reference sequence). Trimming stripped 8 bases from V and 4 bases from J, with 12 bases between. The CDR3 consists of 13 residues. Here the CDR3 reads CASGNGGNQPQHF. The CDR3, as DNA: TGTGCCAGCGGCAATGGGGGGAATCAGCCCCAGCATTTT.

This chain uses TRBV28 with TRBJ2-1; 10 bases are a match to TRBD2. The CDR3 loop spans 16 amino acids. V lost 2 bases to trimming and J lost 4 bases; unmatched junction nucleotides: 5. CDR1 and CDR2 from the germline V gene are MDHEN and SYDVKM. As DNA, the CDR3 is TGTGCCAGCAGTTTAGCTCGGACTAGCGGATACAATGAGCAGTTCTTC. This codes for CASSLARTSGYNEQFF.

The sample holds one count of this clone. CDR3 bases: TGTGCCAGCAGCTCGGACAGCCTCAGGGGGTACGAGCAGTACTTC. Its protein product is CASSSDSLRGYEQYF. The genes are TRBV5-5 and TRBJ2-7, with TRBD1 matching 7 bases. V lost 3 bases to trimming and J lost 4 bases; unmatched junction nucleotides: 10. CDR3 length: 15 residues. The germline gives CDR1 SGHKS, CDR2 YYEKEE (reference sequence). The variable domain in full, with the rest retrieved from reference TRBV5-5 and TRBJ2-7, is DAGVTQSPTHLIKTRGQQVTLRCSPISGHKSVSWYQQVLGQGPQFIFQYYEKEERGRGNFPDRFSARQFPNYSSELNVNALLLGDSALYLCASSSDSLRGYEQYFGPGTRLTVT.

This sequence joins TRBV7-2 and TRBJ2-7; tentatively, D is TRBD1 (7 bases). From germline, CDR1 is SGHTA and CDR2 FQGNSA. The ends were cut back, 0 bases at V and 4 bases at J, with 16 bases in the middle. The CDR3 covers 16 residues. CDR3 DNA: TGTGCCAGCAGCTTAGCCGGAGGGGGCGCTGGGTACGAGCAGTACTTC. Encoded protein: CASSLAGGGAGYEQYF.

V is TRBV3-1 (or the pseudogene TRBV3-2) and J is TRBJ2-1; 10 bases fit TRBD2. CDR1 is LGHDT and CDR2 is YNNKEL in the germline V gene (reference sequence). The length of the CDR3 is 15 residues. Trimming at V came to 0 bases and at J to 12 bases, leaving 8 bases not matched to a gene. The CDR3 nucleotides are TGTGCCAGCAGCCAAGATCTTCGGCTAGCGGGAGTGCAGTTCTTC. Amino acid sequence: CASSQDLRLAGVQFF.

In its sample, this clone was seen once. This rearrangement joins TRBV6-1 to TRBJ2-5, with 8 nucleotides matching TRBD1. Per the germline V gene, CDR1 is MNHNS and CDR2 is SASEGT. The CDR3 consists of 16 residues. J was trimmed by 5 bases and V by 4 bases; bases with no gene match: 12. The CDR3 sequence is CASSASSGGLVETQYF. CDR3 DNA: TGTGCCAGCAGTGCCTCCTCAGGGGGCCTGGTGGAGACCCAGTACTTC.

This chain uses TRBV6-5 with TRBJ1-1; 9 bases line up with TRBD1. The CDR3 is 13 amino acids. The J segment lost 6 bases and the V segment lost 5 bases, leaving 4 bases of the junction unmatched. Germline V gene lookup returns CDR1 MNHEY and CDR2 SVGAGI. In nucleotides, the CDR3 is TGTGCCAGCAGTCGACAGGGGGGGGCTGAAGCTTTCTTT. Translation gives CASSRQGGAEAFF.

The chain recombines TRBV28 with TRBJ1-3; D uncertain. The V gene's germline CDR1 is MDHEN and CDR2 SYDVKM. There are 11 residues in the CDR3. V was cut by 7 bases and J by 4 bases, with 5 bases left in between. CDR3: CASTSGNTIYF. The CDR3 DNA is TGTGCCAGCACTTCCGGAAACACCATATATTTT.

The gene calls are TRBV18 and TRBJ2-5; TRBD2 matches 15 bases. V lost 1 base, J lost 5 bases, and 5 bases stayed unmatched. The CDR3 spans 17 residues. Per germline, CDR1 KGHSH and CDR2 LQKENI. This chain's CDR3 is CASSPRTSGGVLETQYF. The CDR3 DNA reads TGTGCCAGCTCACCACGGACTAGCGGGGGGGTATTGGAGACCCAGTACTTC.

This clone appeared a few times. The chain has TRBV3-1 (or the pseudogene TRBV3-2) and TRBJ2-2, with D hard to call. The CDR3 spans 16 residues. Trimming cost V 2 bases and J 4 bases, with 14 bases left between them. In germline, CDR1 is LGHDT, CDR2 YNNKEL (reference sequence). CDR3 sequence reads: CASSQSARPGTGELFF. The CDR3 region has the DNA TGTGCCAGCAGCCAAAGCGCCCGACCTGGCACCGGGGAGCTGTTTTTT.